The clone carrying this TCR beta chain was picked up a small number of times. The data were taken from a study of control samples from healthy donors and cancer patients. Sequenced by immunoSEQ multiplex PCR; TCRdb stores in-frame clones only, minus some. This table has some 82,000 clones, more than 75% appearing once. V lost 3 bases to trimming and J lost 5 bases, with 13 bases between them. This CDR3 has 14 amino acids. Per the germline V gene, CDR1 is ENHRY and CDR2 is SYGVKD. The chain combines TRBV10-3 with TRBJ1-1, with unresolved D. The sample was blood. This receptor was identified in a man in his fifties or sixties in good health. DNA for the CDR3: TGTGCCATCAGTGAATGGAAGGAGAGAACTGAAGCTTTCTTT. Translated: CAISEWKERTEAFF.